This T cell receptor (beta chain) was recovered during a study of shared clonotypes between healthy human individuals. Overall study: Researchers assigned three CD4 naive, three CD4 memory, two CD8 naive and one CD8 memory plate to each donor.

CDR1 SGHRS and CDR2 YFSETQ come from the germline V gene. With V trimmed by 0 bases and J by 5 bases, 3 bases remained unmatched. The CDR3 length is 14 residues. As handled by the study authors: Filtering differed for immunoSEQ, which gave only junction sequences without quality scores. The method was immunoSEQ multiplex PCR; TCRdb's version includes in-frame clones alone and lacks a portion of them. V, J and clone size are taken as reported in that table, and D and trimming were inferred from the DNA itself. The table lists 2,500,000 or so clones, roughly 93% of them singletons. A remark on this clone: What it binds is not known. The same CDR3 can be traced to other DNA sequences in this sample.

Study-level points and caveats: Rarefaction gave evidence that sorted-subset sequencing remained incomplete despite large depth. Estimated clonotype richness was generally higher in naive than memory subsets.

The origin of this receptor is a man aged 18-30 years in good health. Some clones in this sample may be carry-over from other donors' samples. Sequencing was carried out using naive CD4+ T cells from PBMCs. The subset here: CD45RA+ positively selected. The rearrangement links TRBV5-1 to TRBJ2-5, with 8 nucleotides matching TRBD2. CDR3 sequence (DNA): TGCGCCAGCAGCTTGGAAGGCGGGGGGGAGACCCAGTACTTC. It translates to CASSLEGGGETQYF.